The source of this TCR beta chain is a study of blood T cell repertoires in COVID-19. Study overall: Sites across the United States, Italy and Spain contributed samples from acute and convalescent COVID-19. Sources were T cells, B-cell-depleted T cells, or PBMCs; the material itself was cDNA or gDNA.

Per the original methods: By means of reference gene primer amplification, nucleated cell counts were estimated. The method was immunoSEQ multiplex PCR; TCRdb's version includes in-frame clones alone and lacks a portion of them. D and trimming were read from the DNA, whereas the V and J calls and clone size are those reported in that table. In the table there are some 120,000 clones, 70% to 75% of which are singletons. The V end was cut by 3 bases, the J end by 2 bases, with 12 bases between. This CDR3 comprises 14 residues. The germline CDR1 and CDR2 sequences are DFQATT and SNEGSKA (reference sequence).

What was sequenced was peripheral blood. The chain joins TRBV20-1 to TRBJ2-3; a possible D gene is TRBD2 (6 bases). The TCR was taken from a man aged 60 to 75 with acute or convalescent COVID-19. CDR3 region: CSASAAGPTDTQYF. The CDR3 DNA reads as TGCAGTGCTAGTGCCGCGGGGCCCACAGATACGCAGTATTTT.